Included here is one T cell receptor (beta chain) sequence, with context. The record originates from a study of blood T cell repertoires in COVID-19. Study-wide context: The study drew acute and convalescent COVID-19 samples from the United States, Italy and Spain.

Germline-derived CDR1 and CDR2 are MNHEY and SVGAGI. The V end was cut by 8 bases, the J end by 2 bases, with 11 bases between. This CDR3 spans 13 amino acids. How the authors handled the data: Amplification with reference gene primers provided the estimates of nucleated cell counts. Clones were read by immunoSEQ multiplex PCR, and TCRdb kept only the in-frame ones, dropping some. The V and J calls and clone size come from that table; D and trimming were worked out from the DNA. The sample consists of approximately 130,000 clones, around nine tenths of them appearing once. The sequence was obtained from a woman between 50 and 59 years old with acute or convalescent COVID-19. Sequencing was done on a sample of peripheral blood. The gene calls are TRBV6-5 and TRBJ2-3; D is ambiguous. Here the CDR3 reads CASLEQNTDTQYF. Here the CDR3 DNA reads TGTGCCAGCCTTGAGCAAAACACAGATACGCAGTATTTT.